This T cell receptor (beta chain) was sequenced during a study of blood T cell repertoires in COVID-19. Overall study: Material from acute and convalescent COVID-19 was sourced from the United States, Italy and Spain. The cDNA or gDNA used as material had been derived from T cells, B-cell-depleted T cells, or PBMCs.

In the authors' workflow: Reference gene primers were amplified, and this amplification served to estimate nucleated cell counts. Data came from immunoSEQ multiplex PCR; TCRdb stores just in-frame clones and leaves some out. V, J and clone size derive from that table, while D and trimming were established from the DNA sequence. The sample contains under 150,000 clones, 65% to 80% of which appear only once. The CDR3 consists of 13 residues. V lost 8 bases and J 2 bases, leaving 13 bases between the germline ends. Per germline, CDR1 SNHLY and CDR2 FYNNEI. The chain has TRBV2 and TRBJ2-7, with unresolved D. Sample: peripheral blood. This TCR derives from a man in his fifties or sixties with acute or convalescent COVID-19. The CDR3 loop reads CASGLISTYEQYF. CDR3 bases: TGTGCCAGCGGCCTGATATCAACCTACGAGCAGTACTTC.